The rows below give T cell receptor beta chains drawn from one sample of a study of regulatory T cells in long-lasting Graves disease. One entry per CDR3 protein, called by TCRdb with MiXCR from the multiplex PCR reads. Of more than 350,000 distinct CDR3 sequences listed, around 20% are singletons. The specimen comprised peripheral blood mononuclear cells (PBMCs), sampled when the disease was refractory, from a patient treated with antithyroid drugs. The source is a female donor with Graves disease. CDR3s include the opening cysteine and the closing phenylalanine or tryptophan. Each record gives: clone size, CDR3 length, J gene, V gene, D gene, CDR3 DNA, CDR3 protein. The D gene is left open where the match is weak. The listing skips clone size in some rows; elsewhere it reads once, few, many or a size class.

>many|17|TRBJ1-4|TRBV20-1|TRBD1
TGCAGTTGGGCCCAGAGACAGGGGGCGCCAATTAATGAAAAACTGTTTTTT
CSWAQRQGAPINEKLFF
>many|14|TRBJ1-1|TRBV18|-
TGTGCCAGCTCATCGGACCCAGGGGATACTGAAGCTTTCTTT
CASSSDPGDTEAFF
>many|17|TRBJ2-4|TRBV3-1|TRBD2
TGTGCCAGCAGCCACCTGGGACTAACTGGGACCAAAAACATTCAGTACTTC
CASSHLGLTGTKNIQYF
>many|15|TRBJ1-5|TRBV2|-
TGTGCCAGCAGCTTTCGCAAGGCCTACAATCAGCCCCAGCATTTT
CASSFRKAYNQPQHF
>few|13|TRBJ1-2|TRBV15|-
TGTGCCACCAGCATCGGACAGATCTATGGCTACACCTTC
CATSIGQIYGYTF
>-|16|TRBJ2-7|TRBV5-8|TRBD1
TGTGCCAGCAGCCCCCGGGACAGGGCTGGGTCCTACGAGCAGTACTTC
CASSPRDRAGSYEQYF
>-|14|TRBJ2-3|TRBV27|-
TGTGCCAGCAGTCTGAACGTTGGCACAGATACGCAGTATTTT
CASSLNVGTDTQYF
>-|23|TRBJ2-2|TRBV28|-
TGTGCCAGCAGTTTGGGACGGGGGAGCAGGGCTCCAGCCGGGAACAAGTACACCGGGGAGCTGTTTTTT
CASSLGRGSRAPAGNKYTGELFF
>few|15|TRBJ2-7|TRBV20-1|-
TGCAGTGCTAGGAGGCCGGAGACTACGGCGGTGGAGCAGTACTTC
CSARRPETTAVEQYF
>-|17|TRBJ1-2|TRBV5-6|-
TGTGCCAGCAGCGGGTTGGGACGGCTGCAAACCAACTATGGCTACACCTTC
CASSGLGRLQTNYGYTF
>-|15|TRBJ2-3|TRBV7-9|TRBD1
TGTGCCAGCAGCCCCGACAGGGGGTGGGCAGATACGCAGTATTTT
CASSPDRGWADTQYF
>few|18|TRBJ1-3|TRBV7-6|-
TGTGCCAGCAGCTTAACGGCAAACCAAGGGATCTCTGGAAACACCATATATTTT
CASSLTANQGISGNTIYF
>many|13|TRBJ2-7|TRBV3-1|-
TGTGCCAGCAGCCAGATTTTAGCGTCCGAGCAGTACTTC
CASSQILASEQYF
>many|16|TRBJ2-7|TRBV28|-
TGTGCCAGCAGTTCTCTTGGCCCCAGGGTCCCCTACGAGCAGTACTTC
CASSSLGPRVPYEQYF
>-|14|TRBJ2-2|TRBV30|-
TGTGCCTGGAGCTCTGGGCAGAACACCGGGGAGCTGTTTTTT
CAWSSGQNTGELFF
>-|13|TRBJ1-2|TRBV15|-
TGTGCCACCAGCAGAGGGAGGGACTATGGCTACACCTTC
CATSRGRDYGYTF
>few|15|TRBJ2-1|TRBV12-3/TRBV12-4|TRBD2
TGTGCCAGCAGTCAAGAGGGACTAGCGGGGAATGAGCAGTTCTTC
CASSQEGLAGNEQFF
>-|16|TRBJ1-1|TRBV19|-
TGTGCCAGTAGTATTTACCTAACGACATCGAACACTGAAGCTTTCTTT
CASSIYLTTSNTEAFF
>-|14|TRBJ1-1|TRBV11-1|-
TGTGCCAGCAGCCACCGGGACGCCAGCCCTGAAGCTTTCTTT
CASSHRDASPEAFF
>many|15|TRBJ2-2|TRBV12-3/TRBV12-4|TRBD1
TGTGCCAGCAGTTCGGGTGACAGGGGCACCGGGGAGCTGTTTTTT
CASSSGDRGTGELFF
>few|15|TRBJ2-7|TRBV3-1|-
TGTGCCAGCAGCCAAGATCTTGCTAGCCGATACGAGCAGTACTTC
CASSQDLASRYEQYF
>few|15|TRBJ2-1|TRBV2|-
TGTGCCAGCAGTAACATATACTCGACCTACAATGAGCAGTTCTTC
CASSNIYSTYNEQFF
>many|14|TRBJ1-6|TRBV15|-
TGTGCCACCAGCCAGACGGCAGGGGTATCACCCCTCCACTTT
CATSQTAGVSPLHF
>many|13|TRBJ1-2|TRBV29-1|-
TGCAGCGTTGATCGTCCTCAAAACTATGGCTACACCTTC
CSVDRPQNYGYTF
>many|14|TRBJ1-1|TRBV27|-
TGTGCCAGCAGTTTGATTGGGGGAGTCACTGAAGCTTTCTTT
CASSLIGGVTEAFF
>many|13|TRBJ2-7|TRBV11-2|-
TGTGCCAGCAGCAAGTGGGTAGTAGACGAGCAGTACTTC
CASSKWVVDEQYF